This T cell receptor (beta chain) was captured in a study of shared clonotypes between healthy human individuals. Overall study context: Donor ages ranged 18 to 49 years: a couple of women, three men.

This clone occurred many times. Roughly 210 ng DNA, 25,000 to 30,000 T cell genomes, went into each sorted-subset replicate PCR. Method: immunoSEQ multiplex PCR; TCRdb's copy keeps in-frame clones and lacks some. The table has some 630,000 clones, about three quarters seen once; the top ten hold around 1.8%. The CDR3 contains 17 residues. The specimen was memory CD4+ T cells sorted from blood. Sample subset: CD45RA-negative fraction. The chain couples TRBV21-1 to TRBJ1-1; the D segment call TRBD1 is taken from the table without a DNA check. TRBV21-1 is a known pseudogene. This TCR was recovered from a woman aged 25 to 45 in good health. CDR3 nucleotides: TGTGCCAGCAGCAAAAAGTGTGACAGCAGGGAGAACACTGAAGCTTTCTTT. Amino acids: CASSKKCDSRENTEAFF.